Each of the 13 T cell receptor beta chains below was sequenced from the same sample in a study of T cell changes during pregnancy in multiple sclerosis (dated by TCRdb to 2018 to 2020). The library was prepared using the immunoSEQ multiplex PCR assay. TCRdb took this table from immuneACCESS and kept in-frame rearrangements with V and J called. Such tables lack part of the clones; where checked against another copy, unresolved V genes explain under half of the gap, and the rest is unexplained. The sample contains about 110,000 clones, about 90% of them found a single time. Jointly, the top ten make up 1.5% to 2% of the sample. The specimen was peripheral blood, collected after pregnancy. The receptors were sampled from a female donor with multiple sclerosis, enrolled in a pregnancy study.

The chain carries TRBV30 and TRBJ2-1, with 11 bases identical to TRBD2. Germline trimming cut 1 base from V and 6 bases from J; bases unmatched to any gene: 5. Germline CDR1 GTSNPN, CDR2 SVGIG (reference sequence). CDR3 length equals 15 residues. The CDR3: CAWSELAGAVNEQFF. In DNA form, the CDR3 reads TGTGCCTGGAGTGAACTAGCGGGAGCAGTCAATGAGCAGTTCTTC.

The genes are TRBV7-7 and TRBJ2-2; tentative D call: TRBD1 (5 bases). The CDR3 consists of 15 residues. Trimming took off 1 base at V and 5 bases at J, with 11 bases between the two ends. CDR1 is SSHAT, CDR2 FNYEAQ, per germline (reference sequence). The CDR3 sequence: CASSLGQAGTGELFF. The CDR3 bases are TGTGCCAGCAGCTTAGGTCAGGCAGGGACCGGGGAGCTGTTTTTT.

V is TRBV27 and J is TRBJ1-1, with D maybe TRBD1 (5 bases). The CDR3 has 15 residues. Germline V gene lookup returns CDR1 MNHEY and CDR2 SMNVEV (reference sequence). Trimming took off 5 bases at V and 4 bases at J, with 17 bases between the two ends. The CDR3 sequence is CASSEWGGSGTEAFF. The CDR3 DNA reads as TGTGCCAGCAGTGAATGGGGGGGATCGGGCACTGAAGCTTTCTTT.

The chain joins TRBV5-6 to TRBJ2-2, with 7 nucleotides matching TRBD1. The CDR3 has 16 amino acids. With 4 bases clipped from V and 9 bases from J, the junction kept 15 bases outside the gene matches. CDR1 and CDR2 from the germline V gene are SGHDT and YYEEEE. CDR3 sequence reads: CASSPIGTEGIRELFF. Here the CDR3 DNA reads TGTGCCAGCAGCCCTATTGGGACAGAGGGCATCAGGGAGCTGTTTTTT.

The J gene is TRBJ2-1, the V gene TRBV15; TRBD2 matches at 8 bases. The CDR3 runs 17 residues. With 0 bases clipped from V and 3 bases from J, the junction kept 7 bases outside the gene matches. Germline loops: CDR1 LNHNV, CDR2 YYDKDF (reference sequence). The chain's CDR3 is CATSREGSSGFYNEQFF. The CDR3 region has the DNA TGTGCCACCAGCAGAGAGGGTTCTAGCGGGTTCTACAATGAGCAGTTCTTC. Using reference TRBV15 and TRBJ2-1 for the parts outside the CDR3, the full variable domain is DAMVIQNPRYQVTQFGKPVTLSCSQTLNHNVMYWYQQKSSQAPKLLFHYYDKDFNNEADTPDNFQSRRPNTSFCFLDIRSPGLGDTAMYLCATSREGSSGFYNEQFFGPGTRLTVL.

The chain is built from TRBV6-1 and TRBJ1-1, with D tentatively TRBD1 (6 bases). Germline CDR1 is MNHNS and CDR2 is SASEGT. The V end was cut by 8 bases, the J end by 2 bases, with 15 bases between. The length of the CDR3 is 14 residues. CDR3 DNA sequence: TGTGCCAGCGACAAATCACAGGGAAACACTGAAGCTTTCTTT. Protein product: CASDKSQGNTEAFF.

The CDR3 sequence is CASSLGGWNTGELFF. The CDR3 bases are TGTGCCAGCAGCTTGGGAGGGTGGAACACCGGGGAGCTGTTTTTT. V gene TRBV5-6 combines with J gene TRBJ2-2; D perhaps matches TRBD2 (5 bases). This CDR3 spans 15 amino acids. The V and J ends lost 0 bases and 1 base respectively, with 7 bases between them. The germline CDR1 and CDR2 sequences are SGHDT and YYEEEE. The full variable domain, with the rest looked up from reference TRBV5-6 and TRBJ2-2, is DAGVTQSPTHLIKTRGQQVTLRCSPKSGHDTVSWYQQALGQGPQFIFQYYEEEERQRGNFPDRFSGHQFPNYSSELNVNALLLGDSALYLCASSLGGWNTGELFFGEGSRLTVL.

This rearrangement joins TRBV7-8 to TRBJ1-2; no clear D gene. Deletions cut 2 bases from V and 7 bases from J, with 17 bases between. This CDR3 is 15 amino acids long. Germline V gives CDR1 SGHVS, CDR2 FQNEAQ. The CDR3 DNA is TGTGCCAGCAGCTTAAAAACGCGGGGTTCCTCTGGCTACACCTTC. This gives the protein CASSLKTRGSSGYTF.

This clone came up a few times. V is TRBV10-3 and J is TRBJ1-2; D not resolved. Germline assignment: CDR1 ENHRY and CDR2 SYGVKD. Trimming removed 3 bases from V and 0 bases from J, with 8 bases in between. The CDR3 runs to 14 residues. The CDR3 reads CAISDPRANYGYTF. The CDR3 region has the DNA TGTGCCATCAGTGACCCGCGAGCTAACTATGGCTACACCTTC.

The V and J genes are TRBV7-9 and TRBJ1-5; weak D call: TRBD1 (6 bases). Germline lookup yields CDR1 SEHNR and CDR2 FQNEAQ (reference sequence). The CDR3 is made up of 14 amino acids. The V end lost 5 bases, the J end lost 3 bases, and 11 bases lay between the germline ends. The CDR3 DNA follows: TGTGCCAGCAGCGCGACAGGCGCCAATCAGCCCCAGCATTTT. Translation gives CASSATGANQPQHF.

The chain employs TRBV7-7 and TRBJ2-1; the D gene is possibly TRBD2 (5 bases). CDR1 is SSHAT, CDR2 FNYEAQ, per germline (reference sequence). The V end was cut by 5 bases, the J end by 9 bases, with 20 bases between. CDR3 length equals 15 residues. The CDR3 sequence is CASSQAAPGRGEQFF. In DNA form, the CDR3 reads TGTGCCAGCAGCCAAGCGGCCCCGGGCCGTGGTGAGCAGTTCTTC.

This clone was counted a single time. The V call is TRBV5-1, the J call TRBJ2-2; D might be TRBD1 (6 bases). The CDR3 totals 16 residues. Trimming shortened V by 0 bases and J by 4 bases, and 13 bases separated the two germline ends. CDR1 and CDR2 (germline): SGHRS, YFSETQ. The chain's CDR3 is CASSLEAGAVTGELFF. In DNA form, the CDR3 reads TGCGCCAGCAGCTTGGAAGCAGGGGCAGTCACCGGGGAGCTGTTTTTT.

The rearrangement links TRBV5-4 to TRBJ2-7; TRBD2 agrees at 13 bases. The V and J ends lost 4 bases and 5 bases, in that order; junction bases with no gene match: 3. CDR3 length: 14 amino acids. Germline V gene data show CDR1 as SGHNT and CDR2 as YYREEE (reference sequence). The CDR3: CASSRGTSGDEQYF. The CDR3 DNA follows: TGTGCCAGCAGCCGCGGGACTAGCGGGGACGAGCAGTACTTC.